What follows describes a single TCR beta chain. The sample belongs to a study of blood T cell repertoires in COVID-19. Study-level information: The cDNA or gDNA used as material had been derived from T cells, B-cell-depleted T cells, or PBMCs.

Libraries were prepared by immunoSEQ multiplex PCR; TCRdb keeps only in-frame clonotypes and omits some of them. The table lists hundreds of thousands of clones, roughly nine tenths of them singletons. This CDR3 is built from 12 residues. Germline V CDR1 and CDR2: ENHRY, SYGVKD. V lost 10 bases to trimming and J lost 4 bases, with 13 bases between them. The sequence was obtained from a woman in her forties who had recovered from COVID-19. Material: PBMCs or T cells enriched from blood (not recorded which). The chain combines TRBV10-3 with TRBJ1-2, with D hard to call. In DNA, the CDR3 is TGTGCCACCGGACTGGTGACCTATGGCTACACCTTC. This codes for CATGLVTYGYTF.